The 25 T cell receptor beta chains reported below all come from one sample, sequenced in a study of control samples from healthy donors and cancer patients. Sequencing used immunoSEQ multiplex PCR; TCRdb keeps in-frame clones, though not all of them. Here the sample spans about 140,000 clones, about 90% being singletons. The sequencing sample was made of blood. All receptors come from a man between 18 and 35 years old in good health.

This sequence joins TRBV6-5 and TRBJ2-2; D remains ambiguous. The CDR3 is 10 residues long. The germline gives CDR1 MNHEY, CDR2 SVGAGI. The V end lost 6 bases, the J end lost 6 bases, and 2 bases lay between the germline ends. In nucleotides, the CDR3 is TGTGCCAGCAGGGCCGGGGAGCTGTTTTTT. Amino acids: CASRAGELFF.

This sequence joins TRBV23-1 and TRBJ2-7; D is uncertain. TRBV23-1 counts as an open reading frame of uncertain function. The CDR3 length is 11 residues. The V end lost 3 bases, the J end lost 4 bases, and 4 bases lay between the germline ends. In DNA form, the CDR3 reads TGCGCCAGCAGTCATGGGTACGAGCAGTACTTC. Translation: CASSHGYEQYF.

This clone was seen a single time. J is TRBJ2-3 and V is TRBV5-1; D tentatively fits TRBD1 or TRBD2 (5 bases each). V gave up 6 bases and J gave up 0 bases, with 11 bases separating them. The length of the CDR3 is 14 residues. Germline V gene sequence: CDR1 SGHRS, CDR2 YFSETQ. In DNA form, the CDR3 reads TGCGCCAGCACCTCCGGGGCTAGCACAGATACGCAGTATTTT. This encodes CASTSGASTDTQYF.

This chain uses TRBV19 with TRBJ2-3; TRBD2 aligns across 12 bases. This CDR3 is 13 amino acids long. V lost 8 bases to trimming and J lost 3 bases; unmatched junction nucleotides: 0. Germline CDR1 reads LNHDA; CDR2 reads SQIVND (reference sequence). CDR3: CASGLAGTDTQYF. CDR3 coding DNA: TGTGCCAGTGGACTAGCGGGGACAGATACGCAGTATTTT.

The gene calls are TRBV29-1 and TRBJ2-1; 10 bases line up with TRBD1. Germline V gene sequence: CDR1 SQVTM, CDR2 ANQGSEA. V lost 6 bases to trimming and J lost 2 bases; unmatched junction nucleotides: 4. The CDR3 has 14 amino acids. As DNA, the CDR3 is TGCAGCGTGGGGACAGGGGACCCCTACAATGAGCAGTTCTTC. Residues: CSVGTGDPYNEQFF.

V and J are TRBV9 and TRBJ2-7; 11 nucleotides align to TRBD1. Trimming took 3 bases from V and 3 from J; bases not matched to a gene: 5. The germline V gene has CDR1 SGDLS and CDR2 YYNGEE. This CDR3 is 15 amino acids long. CDR3 nucleotide sequence: TGTGCCAGCAGCGCCTCCGGGACAGGGGGCTACGAGCAGTACTTC. The encoded protein is CASSASGTGGYEQYF.

J is TRBJ1-4 and V is TRBV7-9; D is undetermined. The CDR3 totals 15 residues. The germline V and J ends were trimmed by 5 bases and 1 base, with 11 bases remaining between them. Germline V CDR1 and CDR2: SEHNR, FQNEAQ (reference sequence). The CDR3 region is CASSPPTGTNEKLFF. The CDR3 DNA reads as TGTGCCAGCAGCCCCCCGACGGGAACTAATGAAAAACTGTTTTTT.

This chain joins TRBV7-9 and TRBJ2-5, with D possibly TRBD1 on 6 matching bases. The CDR3 consists of 18 residues. V lost 1 base to trimming and J lost 2 bases, with 20 bases between them. Germline V gene data show CDR1 as SEHNR and CDR2 as FQNEAQ (reference sequence). The CDR3 DNA sequence: TGTGCCAGCAGCTTAGGTCATGGGTCTGGACAGCATCAAGAGACCCAGTACTTC. Its protein is CASSLGHGSGQHQETQYF. Drawing the rest from reference TRBV7-9 and TRBJ2-5, the complete variable domain is DTGVSQNPRHKITKRGQNVTFRCDPISEHNRLYWYRQTLGQGPEFLTYFQNEAQLEKSRLLSDRFSAERPKGSFSTLEIQRTEQGDSAMYLCASSLGHGSGQHQETQYFGPGTRLLVL.

The rearrangement joins TRBV5-1 to TRBJ1-4; 8 positions agree with TRBD1. This CDR3 is 14 amino acids long. V shed 4 bases and J 11 bases; nucleotides not matched to a gene: 10. The germline V gene has CDR1 SGHRS and CDR2 YFSETQ. CDR3 in amino acids: CASSAAQDRDKLFF. The CDR3 DNA is TGCGCCAGCAGCGCCGCACAGGACAGGGACAAACTGTTTTTT.

The CDR3 spells CASSFGHPKREFF. CDR3 nucleotides: TGTGCCAGCAGTTTTGGACATCCAAAAAGGGAGTTCTTC. J is TRBJ2-1 and V is TRBV12-3 or TRBV12-4; TRBD1 is a possible D gene (5 bases). This CDR3 contains 13 residues. V shed 3 bases and J shed 14 bases, with 17 bases lying between them.

The chain carries TRBV15 and TRBJ2-1; the D call may be TRBD1 or TRBD2 (6 bases each). This CDR3 contains 13 residues. Germline CDR1 is LNHNV and CDR2 is YYDKDF (reference sequence). Between the trimmed V and J ends, which lost 1 base and 11 bases, there was a span of 12 bases. The CDR3: CATSRGGASQQFF. The CDR3 bases are TGTGCCACCAGCAGAGGGGGGGCCAGTCAGCAGTTCTTC.

CDR3 DNA: TGTGCCAGCAGCTTAGCGCCCGACGGGATGGGCTACACCTTC. Amino acid sequence: CASSLAPDGMGYTF. The chain carries TRBV7-3 and TRBJ1-2; D not resolved. V gave up 2 bases and J gave up 8 bases, with 15 bases separating them. Germline CDR1 SGHTA, CDR2 FQGTGA. There are 14 residues in the CDR3.

This sequence joins TRBV10-1 and TRBJ2-2, with 10 bases that match TRBD1. CDR1 and CDR2 from the germline V gene are WNHNN and SYGVQD (reference sequence). J lost 3 bases, V lost 6 bases, and 4 bases had no gene match. This CDR3 contains 15 residues. The CDR3 region is CASSPGQGHTGELFF. CDR3 nucleotides: TGCGCCAGCAGCCCGGGACAGGGGCACACCGGGGAGCTGTTTTTT.

The chain joins TRBV19 to TRBJ1-2, with 7 bases identical to TRBD1. With 4 bases clipped from V and 3 bases from J, the junction kept 2 bases outside the gene matches. The germline V gene has CDR1 LNHDA and CDR2 SQIVND (reference sequence). This CDR3 has 13 amino acids. In nucleotides, the CDR3 is TGTGCCAGTAGTAAGGGGGCTGACTATGGCTACACCTTC. Translated, it gives CASSKGADYGYTF.

The chain couples TRBV5-6 to TRBJ1-3; D perhaps matches TRBD1 (6 bases). Trimming stripped 4 bases from V and 0 bases from J, with 14 bases between. The CDR3 sequence is 16 residues long. The germline V gene has CDR1 SGHDT and CDR2 YYEEEE. The CDR3 DNA sequence: TGTGCCAGCAGCAAGGGACAAATGAACTCTGGAAACACCATATATTTT. It codes for CASSKGQMNSGNTIYF. Supplemented by reference TRBV5-6 and TRBJ1-3, the full variable domain reads DAGVTQSPTHLIKTRGQQVTLRCSPKSGHDTVSWYQQALGQGPQFIFQYYEEEERQRGNFPDRFSGHQFPNYSSELNVNALLLGDSALYLCASSKGQMNSGNTIYFGEGSWLTVV.

The V gene is TRBV18, the J gene TRBJ2-4; 7 bases are shared with TRBD2. V lost 5 bases and J lost 8; bases outside the gene matches: 9. The CDR3 length is 14 residues. The germline CDR1 and CDR2 sequences are KGHSH and LQKENI. The CDR3, as DNA: TGTGCCAGCTCAGCACAGCAGGGAGGGGACATTCAGTACTTC. Its translation: CASSAQQGGDIQYF.

The chain links TRBV5-4 to TRBJ1-1; tentatively, D is TRBD1 (6 bases). Trimming shortened V by 0 bases and J by 2 bases, and 8 bases separated the two germline ends. The CDR3 has 14 residues. In germline, CDR1 is SGHNT, CDR2 YYREEE (reference sequence). CDR3 in DNA: TGTGCCAGCAGCTTGGCCAGGGGAAACACTGAAGCTTTCTTT. As protein: CASSLARGNTEAFF.

The chain links TRBV21-1 to TRBJ2-7; the listed D gene, TRBD1, was not tested against the DNA. TRBV21-1 is noted as a pseudogene. This CDR3 has 15 residues. As DNA, the CDR3 is TGTGCCAGCAGCAAACGACAGCGAAACTCCTACGAGCAGTACTTC. Protein: CASSKRQRNSYEQYF.

V and J are TRBV19 and TRBJ1-2, with a weak D call TRBD1 (5 bases). The germline V gene has CDR1 LNHDA and CDR2 SQIVND (reference sequence). With 4 bases removed from V and 4 bases from J, the gap between germline ends came to 13 bases. The CDR3 totals 14 residues. CDR3 nucleotides: TGTGCCAGTAGTACGGAAAACAGGTTCTATGGCTACACCTTC. Its protein is CASSTENRFYGYTF.

In the case of this clone: Other DNA variants within this sample encode the same CDR3. The gene calls are TRBV29-1 and TRBJ1-1; tentative D call: TRBD1 (5 bases). The V end was cut by 4 bases, the J end by 3 bases, with 9 bases between. Per germline, CDR1 SQVTM and CDR2 ANQGSEA. The CDR3 length is 12 residues. CDR3 in DNA: TGCAGCGTTGGTTGGGGGGACACTGAAGCTTTCTTT. Translated: CSVGWGDTEAFF.

The rearrangement uses TRBV6-5 and TRBJ2-3, with 12 bases identical to TRBD2. The CDR3 is 15 amino acids. V shed 6 bases and J 4 bases; nucleotides not matched to a gene: 5. Germline CDR1 is MNHEY and CDR2 is SVGAGI. The CDR3 reads CASRRTSGVPDTQYF. CDR3 nucleotide sequence: TGTGCCAGCAGAAGGACTAGCGGGGTACCAGATACGCAGTATTTT.

The chain has TRBV4-2 and TRBJ2-1; D perhaps matches TRBD2 (5 bases). The CDR3 runs 13 residues. Germline assignment: CDR1 LGHNA and CDR2 YNFKEQ. V shed 0 bases and J shed 9 bases, with 9 bases lying between them. This CDR3 is CASSQDHAGEQFF. The CDR3 region has the DNA TGTGCCAGCAGCCAAGATCATGCGGGTGAGCAGTTCTTC.

The V and J genes are TRBV6-5 and TRBJ2-2; D is unresolved. The CDR3 covers 12 residues. The germline gives CDR1 MNHEY, CDR2 SVGAGI. V lost 11 bases and J lost 5, with 12 bases in between. The DNA of the CDR3 is TGTGCCCTTGTAGGGCAGACCGGGGAGCTGTTTTTT. Translation: CALVGQTGELFF.

The table lists this clone with a count of one. This specimen includes other DNA sequences encoding the same CDR3. This chain links TRBV7-9 with TRBJ2-5; 7 nucleotides line up with TRBD2. Unmatched junction bases numbered 2, after V lost 0 bases and J lost 4 bases. The CDR3 spans 14 residues. Germline V gene data show CDR1 as SEHNR and CDR2 as FQNEAQ (reference sequence). The CDR3 sequence is CASSLATGGETQYF. CDR3 nucleotides: TGTGCCAGCAGCTTAGCGACGGGGGGAGAGACCCAGTACTTC.

This clone was seen just once. This sequence joins TRBV3-1 (or the pseudogene TRBV3-2) and TRBJ2-7; D remains unclear. CDR3 length: 14 amino acids. Germline V gives CDR1 LGHDT, CDR2 YNNKEL (reference sequence). V lost 7 bases to trimming and J lost 3 bases, with 16 bases between them. In nucleotides, the CDR3 is TGTGCCAGCACCCTCTCGCTTCTGCACTACGAGCAGTACTTC. Translated: CASTLSLLHYEQYF.